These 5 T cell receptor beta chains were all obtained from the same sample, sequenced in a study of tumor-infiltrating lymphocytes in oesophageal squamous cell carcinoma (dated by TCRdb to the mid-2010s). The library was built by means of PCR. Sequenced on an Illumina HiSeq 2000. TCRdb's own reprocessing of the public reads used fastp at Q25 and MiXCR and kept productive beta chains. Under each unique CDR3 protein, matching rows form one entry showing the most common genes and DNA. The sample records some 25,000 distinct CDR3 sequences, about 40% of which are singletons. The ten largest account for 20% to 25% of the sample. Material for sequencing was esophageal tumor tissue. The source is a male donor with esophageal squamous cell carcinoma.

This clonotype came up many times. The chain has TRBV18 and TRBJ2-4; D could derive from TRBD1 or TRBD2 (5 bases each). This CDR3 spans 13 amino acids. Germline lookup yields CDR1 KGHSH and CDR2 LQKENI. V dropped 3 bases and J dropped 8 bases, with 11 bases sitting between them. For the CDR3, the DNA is TGTGCCAGCTCACCCCGGGGCAGGGACATTCAGTACTTC. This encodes CASSPRGRDIQYF.

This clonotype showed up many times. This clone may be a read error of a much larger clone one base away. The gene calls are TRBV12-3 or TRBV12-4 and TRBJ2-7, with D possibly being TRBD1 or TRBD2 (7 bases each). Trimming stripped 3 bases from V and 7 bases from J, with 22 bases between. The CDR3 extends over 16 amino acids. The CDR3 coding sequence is TGTGCCAGCAGTTTGACCCAGGGGGGGGCCTTTCATGAGCAGTACTTC. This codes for CASSLTQGGAFHEQYF.

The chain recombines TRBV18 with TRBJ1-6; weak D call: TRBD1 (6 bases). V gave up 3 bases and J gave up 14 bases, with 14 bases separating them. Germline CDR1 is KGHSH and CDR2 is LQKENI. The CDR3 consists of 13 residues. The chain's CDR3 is CASSPPGGGTLHF. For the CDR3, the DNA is TGTGCCAGCTCACCGCCGGGGGGCGGCACCCTCCACTTT.

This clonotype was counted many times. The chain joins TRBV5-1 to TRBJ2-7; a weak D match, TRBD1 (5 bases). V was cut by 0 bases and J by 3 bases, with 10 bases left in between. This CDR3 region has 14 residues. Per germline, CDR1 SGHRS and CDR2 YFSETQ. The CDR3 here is CASSLAFRDYEQYF. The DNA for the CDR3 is TGCGCCAGCAGCTTGGCGTTCAGGGACTACGAGCAGTACTTC.

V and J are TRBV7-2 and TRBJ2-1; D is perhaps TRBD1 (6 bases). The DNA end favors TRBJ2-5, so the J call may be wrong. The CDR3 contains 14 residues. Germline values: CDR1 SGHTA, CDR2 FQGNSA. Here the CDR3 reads CASSLQGLGETQYF. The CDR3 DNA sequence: TGTGCCAGCAGCTTACAGGGGTTGGGAGAGACCCAGTACTTC.